The TCR beta chain described here comes from a study of cytomegalovirus exposure and HLA in healthy donors. General study findings and limits: The study labeled fewer than 200 TCR beta chains cytomegalovirus-associated.

It was with 60 Vbeta and 13 Jbeta primers that the PCR ran. Profiling relied on immunoSEQ multiplex PCR, and the TCRdb table lists in-frame clones only, not all of them. This sample has roughly 190,000 clones, with 10% to 15% found just once. This clone was seen more than once but under ten times. As yet, its antigen is unknown. With 3 bases removed from V and 8 bases from J, the gap between germline ends came to 10 bases. CDR1 MNHNY and CDR2 SVGAGI come from the germline V gene (reference sequence). The CDR3 runs 12 residues. The TCR sequence derives from a man aged 45 to 65 in good health and CMV-seropositive. The chain uses TRBV6-6 and TRBJ1-1; TRBD1 might be the D (6 bases). The specimen was PBMCs. The CDR3 loop is CASSYFDREAFF. The CDR3 DNA sequence: TGTGCCAGCAGTTATTTCGACAGGGAAGCTTTCTTT.